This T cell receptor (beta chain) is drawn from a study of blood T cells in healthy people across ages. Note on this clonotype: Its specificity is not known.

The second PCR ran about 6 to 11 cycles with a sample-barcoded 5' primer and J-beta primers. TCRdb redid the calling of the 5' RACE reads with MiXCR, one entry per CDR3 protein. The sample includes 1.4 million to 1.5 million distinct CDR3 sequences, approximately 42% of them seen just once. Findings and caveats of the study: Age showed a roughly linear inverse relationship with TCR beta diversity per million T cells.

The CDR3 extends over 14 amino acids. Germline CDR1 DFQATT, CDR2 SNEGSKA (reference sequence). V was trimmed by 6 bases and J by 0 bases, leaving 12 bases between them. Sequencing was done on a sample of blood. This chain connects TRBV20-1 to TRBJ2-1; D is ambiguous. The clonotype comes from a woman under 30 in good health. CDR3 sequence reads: CSAARPDSYNEQFF. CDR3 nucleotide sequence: TGCAGTGCCGCCCGACCCGACTCCTACAATGAGCAGTTCTTC.